This T cell receptor beta chain emerged from a study of a mutant IDH1 vaccine in newly diagnosed glioma. As for the study in general: Earlier treatment was radiotherapy, temozolomide, or both, with most getting both. Points from the study as a whole: Pseudoprogression looked unconnected to shifts in top peripheral T cell clonotypes.

Deletions cut 0 bases from V and 0 bases from J, with 8 bases between. The germline V gene encodes CDR1 LNHNV and CDR2 YYDKDF (reference sequence). The CDR3 contains 15 residues. This clone was picked up a small number of times. The antigen remains unidentified. Specified time point: baseline, week 1 (first vaccination visit). Indicated treatment: pre-vaccination baseline after standard-of-care therapy. This table comes from immunoSEQ multiplex PCR, and its TCRdb copy is limited to in-frame clones, with some not included. The sample has around 87,000 clones; about four fifths are singletons. The chain uses TRBV15 and TRBJ1-1; no firm D call. The sequencing used PBMCs, collected from a glioma patient treated with radiotherapy, temozolomide or both. The sequence came from a woman aged 50 to 65 with glioma. The DNA for the CDR3 is TGTGCCACCAGCAGAGATAAGGCACTGAACACTGAAGCTTTCTTT. This sequence encodes CATSRDKALNTEAFF.